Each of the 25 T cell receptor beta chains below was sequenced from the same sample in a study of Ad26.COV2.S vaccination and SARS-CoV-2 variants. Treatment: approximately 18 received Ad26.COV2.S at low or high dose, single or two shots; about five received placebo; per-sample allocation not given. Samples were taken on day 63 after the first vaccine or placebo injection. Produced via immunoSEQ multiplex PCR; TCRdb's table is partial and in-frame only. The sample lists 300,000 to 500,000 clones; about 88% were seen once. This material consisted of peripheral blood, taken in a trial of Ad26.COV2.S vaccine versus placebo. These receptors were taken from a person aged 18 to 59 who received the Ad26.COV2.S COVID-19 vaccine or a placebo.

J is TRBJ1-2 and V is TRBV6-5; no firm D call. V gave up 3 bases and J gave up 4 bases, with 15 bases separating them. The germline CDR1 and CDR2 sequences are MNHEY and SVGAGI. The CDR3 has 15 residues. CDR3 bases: TGTGCCAGCAGTTATGACTCTGGGGTGGTCTATGGCTACACCTTC. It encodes CASSYDSGVVYGYTF.

The CDR3 protein is CATSGGTGGRTGELFF. The CDR3 DNA follows: TGTGCCACCAGTGGGGGGACAGGGGGTAGGACCGGGGAGCTGTTTTTT. The gene calls are TRBV24-1 and TRBJ2-2, with 11 bases fitting TRBD1. Looked up from germline, CDR1 is KGHDR and CDR2 is SFDVKD. The CDR3 has 16 residues. V gave up 5 bases and J gave up 5 bases; unmatched junction bases: 6.

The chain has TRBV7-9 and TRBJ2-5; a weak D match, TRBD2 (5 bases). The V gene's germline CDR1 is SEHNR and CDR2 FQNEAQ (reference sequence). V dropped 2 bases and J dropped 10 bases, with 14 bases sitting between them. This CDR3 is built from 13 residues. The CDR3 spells CASSLRLAEGQYF. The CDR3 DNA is TGTGCCAGCAGCTTACGGCTAGCAGAGGGCCAGTACTTC.

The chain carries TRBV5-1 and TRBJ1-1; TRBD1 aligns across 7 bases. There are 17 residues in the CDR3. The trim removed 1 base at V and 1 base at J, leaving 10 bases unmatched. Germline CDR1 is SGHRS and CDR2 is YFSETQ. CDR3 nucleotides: TGCGCCAGCAGCTTGAGGAGGCCGGGACAGCAGAACACTGAAGCTTTCTTT. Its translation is CASSLRRPGQQNTEAFF. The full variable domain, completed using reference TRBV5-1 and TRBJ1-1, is KAGVTQTPRYLIKTRGQQVTLSCSPISGHRSVSWYQQTPGQGLQFLFEYFSETQRNKGNFPGRFSGRQFSNSRSEMNVSTLELGDSALYLCASSLRRPGQQNTEAFFGQGTRLTVV.

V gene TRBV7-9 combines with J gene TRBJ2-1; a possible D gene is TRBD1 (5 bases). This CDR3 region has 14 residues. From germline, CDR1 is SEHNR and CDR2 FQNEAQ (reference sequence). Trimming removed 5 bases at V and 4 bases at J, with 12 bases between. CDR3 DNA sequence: TGTGCCAGCAGCGCCACTCGACAGTACAATGAGCAGTTCTTC. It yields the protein CASSATRQYNEQFF.

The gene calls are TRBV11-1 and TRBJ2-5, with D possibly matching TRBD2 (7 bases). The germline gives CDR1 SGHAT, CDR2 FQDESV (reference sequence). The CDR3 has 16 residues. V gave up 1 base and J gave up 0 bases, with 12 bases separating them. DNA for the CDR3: TGTGCCAGCAGCTTAGGAGGGGGGGACTACCAAGAGACCCAGTACTTC. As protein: CASSLGGGDYQETQYF.

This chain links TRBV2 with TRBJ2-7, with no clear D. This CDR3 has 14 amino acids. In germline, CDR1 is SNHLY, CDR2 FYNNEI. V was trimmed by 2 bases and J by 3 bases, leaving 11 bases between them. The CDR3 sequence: CASSELGEDYEQYF. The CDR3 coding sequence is TGTGCCAGCAGTGAACTGGGCGAGGACTACGAGCAGTACTTC.

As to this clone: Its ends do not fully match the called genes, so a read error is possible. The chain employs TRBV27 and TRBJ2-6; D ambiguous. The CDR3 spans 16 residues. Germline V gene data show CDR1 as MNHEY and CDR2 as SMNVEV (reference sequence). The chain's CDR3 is CASGFDSFSGANVLTF. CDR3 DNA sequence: TGTGCCAGCGGTTTCGATAGCTTCTCTGGGGCCAACGTCCTGACTTTC. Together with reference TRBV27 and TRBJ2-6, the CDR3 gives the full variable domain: EAQVTQNPRYLITVTGKKLTVTCSQNMNHEYMSWYRQDPGLGLRQIYYSMNVEVTDKGDVPEGYKVSRKEKRNFPLILESPSPNQTSLYFCASGFDSFSGANVLTFGAGSRLTVL.

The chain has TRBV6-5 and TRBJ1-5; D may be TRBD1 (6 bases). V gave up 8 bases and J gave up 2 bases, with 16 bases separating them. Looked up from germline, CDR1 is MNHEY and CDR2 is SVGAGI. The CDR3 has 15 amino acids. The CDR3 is CASSKKGVRNQPQHF. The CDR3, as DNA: TGTGCCAGCTCTAAAAAGGGGGTACGCAATCAGCCCCAGCATTTT.

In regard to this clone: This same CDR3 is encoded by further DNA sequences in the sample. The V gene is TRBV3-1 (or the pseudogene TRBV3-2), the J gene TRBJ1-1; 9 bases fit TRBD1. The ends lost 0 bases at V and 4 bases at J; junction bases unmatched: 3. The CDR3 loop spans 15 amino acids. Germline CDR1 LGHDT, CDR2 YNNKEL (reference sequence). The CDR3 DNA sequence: TGTGCCAGCAGCCAAGATCTGACAGGGGGCACTGAAGCTTTCTTT. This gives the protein CASSQDLTGGTEAFF.

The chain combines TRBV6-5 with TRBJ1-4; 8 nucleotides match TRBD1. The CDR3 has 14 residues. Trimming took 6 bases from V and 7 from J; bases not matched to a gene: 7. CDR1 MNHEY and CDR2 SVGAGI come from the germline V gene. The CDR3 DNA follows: TGTGCCAGCAGGCTGACAGGGGAGGGTGAAAAACTGTTTTTT. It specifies CASRLTGEGEKLFF.

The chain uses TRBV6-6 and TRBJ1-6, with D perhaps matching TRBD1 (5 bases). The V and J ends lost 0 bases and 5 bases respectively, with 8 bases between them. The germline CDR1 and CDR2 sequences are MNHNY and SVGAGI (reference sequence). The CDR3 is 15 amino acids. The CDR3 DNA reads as TGTGCCAGCAGTTACTCTGGGGGAGATAATTCACCCCTCCACTTT. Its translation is CASSYSGGDNSPLHF.

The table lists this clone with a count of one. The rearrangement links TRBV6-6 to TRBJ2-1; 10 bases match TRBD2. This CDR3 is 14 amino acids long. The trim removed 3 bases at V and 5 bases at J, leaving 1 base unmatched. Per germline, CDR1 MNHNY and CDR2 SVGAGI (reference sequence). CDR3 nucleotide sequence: TGTGCCAGCAGTTATGGACTAGCGGACAATGAGCAGTTCTTC. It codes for CASSYGLADNEQFF.

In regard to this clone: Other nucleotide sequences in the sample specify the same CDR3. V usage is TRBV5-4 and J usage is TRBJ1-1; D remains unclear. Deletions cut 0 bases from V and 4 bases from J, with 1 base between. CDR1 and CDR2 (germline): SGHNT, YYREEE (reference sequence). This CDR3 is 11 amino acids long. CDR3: CASSLGTEAFF. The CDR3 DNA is TGTGCCAGCAGCTTGGGCACTGAAGCTTTCTTT.

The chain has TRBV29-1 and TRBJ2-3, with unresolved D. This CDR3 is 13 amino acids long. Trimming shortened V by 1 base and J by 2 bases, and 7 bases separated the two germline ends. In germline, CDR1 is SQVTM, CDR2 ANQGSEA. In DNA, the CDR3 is TGCAGCGTTGAAGGGCGGATCACAGATACGCAGTATTTT. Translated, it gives CSVEGRITDTQYF.

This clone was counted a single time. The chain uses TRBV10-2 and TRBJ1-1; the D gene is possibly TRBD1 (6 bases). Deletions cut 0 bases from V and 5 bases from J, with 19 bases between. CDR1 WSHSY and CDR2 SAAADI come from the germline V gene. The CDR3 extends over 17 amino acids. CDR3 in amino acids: CASSESNEGGFGTEAFF. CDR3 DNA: TGCGCCAGCAGTGAGTCGAATGAAGGGGGTTTTGGGACTGAAGCTTTCTTT.

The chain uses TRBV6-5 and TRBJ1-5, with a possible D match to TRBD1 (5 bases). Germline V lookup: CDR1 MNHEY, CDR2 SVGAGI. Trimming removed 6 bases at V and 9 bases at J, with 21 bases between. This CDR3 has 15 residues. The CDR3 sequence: CASRSTFSGPGPQHF. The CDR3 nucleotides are TGTGCCAGCAGATCGACTTTTTCAGGGCCGGGGCCCCAGCATTTT.

CDR3 region: CASSQDSGLAINEQFF. CDR3 sequence (DNA): TGCGCCAGCAGCCAAGATTCAGGACTAGCGATAAATGAGCAGTTCTTC. This chain connects TRBV4-1 to TRBJ2-1, with TRBD2 matching over 9 bases. This CDR3 is 16 amino acids long. Germline lookup yields CDR1 MGHRA and CDR2 YSYEKL. After removal of 0 bases from V and 7 bases from J, the junction contained 7 bases not matched to a gene.

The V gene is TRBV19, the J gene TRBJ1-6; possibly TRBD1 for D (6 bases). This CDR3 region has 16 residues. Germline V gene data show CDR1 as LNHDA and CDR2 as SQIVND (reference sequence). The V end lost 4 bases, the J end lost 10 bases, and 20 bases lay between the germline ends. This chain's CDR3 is CASSTRTVSPSSPLHF. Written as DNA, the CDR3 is TGTGCCAGTAGTACCCGGACAGTGTCTCCCTCCTCACCCCTCCACTTT.

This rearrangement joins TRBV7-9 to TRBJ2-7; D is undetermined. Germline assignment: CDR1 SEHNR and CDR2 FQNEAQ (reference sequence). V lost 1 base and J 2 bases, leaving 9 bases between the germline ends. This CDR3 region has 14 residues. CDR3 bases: TGTGCCAGCAGCTTAGAACTCAATCCCTACGAGCAGTACTTC. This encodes CASSLELNPYEQYF.

CDR3 DNA sequence: TGTGCCAGCAGCCTGCCGGGAGGCGGCACAGATACGCAGTATTTT. It specifies CASSLPGGGTDTQYF. The chain is built from TRBV5-5 and TRBJ2-3; 7 nucleotides align to TRBD2. The germline gives CDR1 SGHKS, CDR2 YYEKEE (reference sequence). The V segment lost 4 bases and the J segment 1 base; nucleotides outside the gene matches: 6. The CDR3 has 15 residues. The whole variable domain, remainder taken from reference TRBV5-5 and TRBJ2-3, is DAGVTQSPTHLIKTRGQQVTLRCSPISGHKSVSWYQQVLGQGPQFIFQYYEKEERGRGNFPDRFSARQFPNYSSELNVNALLLGDSALYLCASSLPGGGTDTQYFGPGTRLTVL.

DNA for the CDR3: TGTGCCAGCAGCTTAGGCACAGTGGCCGGGGAGCTGTTTTTT. Residues: CASSLGTVAGELFF. The chain is built from TRBV7-8 and TRBJ2-2; D remains unclear. The CDR3 sequence is 14 residues long. CDR1 is SGHVS, CDR2 FQNEAQ, per germline. Trimming removed 1 base at V and 6 bases at J, with 9 bases between. The entire variable domain, with the rest obtained from reference TRBV7-8 and TRBJ2-2, is as follows: GAGVSQSPRYKVAKRGQDVALRCDPISGHVSLFWYQQALGQGPEFLTYFQNEAQLDKSGLPSDRFFAERPEGSVSTLKIQRTQQEDSAVYLCASSLGTVAGELFFGEGSRLTVL.

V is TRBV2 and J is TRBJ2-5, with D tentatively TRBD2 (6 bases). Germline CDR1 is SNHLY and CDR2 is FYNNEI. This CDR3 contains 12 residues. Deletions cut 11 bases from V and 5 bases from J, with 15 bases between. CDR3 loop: CAAGRVRETQYF. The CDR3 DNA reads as TGTGCCGCGGGACGTGTGAGGGAGACCCAGTACTTC.

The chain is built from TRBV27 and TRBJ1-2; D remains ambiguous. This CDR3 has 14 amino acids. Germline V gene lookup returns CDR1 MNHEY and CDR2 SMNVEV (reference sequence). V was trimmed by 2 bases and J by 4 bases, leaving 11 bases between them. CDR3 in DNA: TGTGCCAGCAGTTTAGGTAGTCCGGCCTATGGCTACACCTTC. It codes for CASSLGSPAYGYTF.

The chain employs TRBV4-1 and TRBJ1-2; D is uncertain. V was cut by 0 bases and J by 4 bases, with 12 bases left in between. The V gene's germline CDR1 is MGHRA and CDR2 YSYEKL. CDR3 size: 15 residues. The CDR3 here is CASSQEGSLSYGYTF. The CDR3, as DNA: TGCGCCAGCAGCCAAGAAGGGTCGCTTTCCTATGGCTACACCTTC.